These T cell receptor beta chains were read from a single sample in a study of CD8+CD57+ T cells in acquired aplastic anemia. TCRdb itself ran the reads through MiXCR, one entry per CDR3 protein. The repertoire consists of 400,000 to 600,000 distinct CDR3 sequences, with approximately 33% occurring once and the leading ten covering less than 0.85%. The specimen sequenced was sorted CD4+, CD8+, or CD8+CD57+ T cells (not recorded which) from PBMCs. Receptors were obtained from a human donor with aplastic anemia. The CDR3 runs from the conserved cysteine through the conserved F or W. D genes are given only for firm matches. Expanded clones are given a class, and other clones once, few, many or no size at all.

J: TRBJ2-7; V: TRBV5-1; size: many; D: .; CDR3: CASSSLLQGREQYF; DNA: TGCGCCAGCAGCAGCCTTCTACAGGGACGGGAGCAGTACTTC
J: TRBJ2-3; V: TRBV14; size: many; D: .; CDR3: CASSQGPDTQYF; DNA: TGTGCCAGCAGCCAGGGTCCAGATACGCAGTATTTT
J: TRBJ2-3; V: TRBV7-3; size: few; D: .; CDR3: CASSPHGQITDTQYF; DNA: TGTGCCAGCAGTCCTCACGGACAGATCACAGATACGCAGTATTTT
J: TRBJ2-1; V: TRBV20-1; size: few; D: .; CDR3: CSASPSYNEQFF; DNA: TGCAGTGCTAGTCCTAGCTACAATGAGCAGTTCTTC
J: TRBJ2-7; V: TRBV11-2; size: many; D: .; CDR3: CASSLIGQNEQYF; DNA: TGTGCCAGCAGCTTAATAGGGCAGAACGAGCAGTACTTC
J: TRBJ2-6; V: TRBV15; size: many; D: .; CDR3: CATSPNARGSGANVLTF; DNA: TGTGCCACCAGCCCTAACGCGAGGGGAAGTGGGGCCAACGTCCTGACTTTC
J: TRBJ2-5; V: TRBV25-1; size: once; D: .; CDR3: CASSLAGSQQTQYF; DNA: TGTGCCAGCAGTTTGGCGGGATCACAGCAGACCCAGTACTTC
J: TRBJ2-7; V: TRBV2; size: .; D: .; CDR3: CASSQPGLASSYEQYF; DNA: TGTGCCAGCAGTCAACCGGGACTTGCGAGCTCCTACGAGCAGTACTTC
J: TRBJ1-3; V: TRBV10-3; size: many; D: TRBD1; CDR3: CAISGTGGFGNTIYF; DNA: TGTGCCATCAGCGGGACAGGGGGATTTGGAAACACCATATATTTT
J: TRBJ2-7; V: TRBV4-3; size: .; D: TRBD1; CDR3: CASSREETGDFYEQYF; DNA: TGCGCCAGCAGCCGCGAGGAAACAGGGGATTTCTACGAGCAGTACTTC
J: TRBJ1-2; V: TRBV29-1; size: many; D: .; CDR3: CSVEVSGAGYGYTF; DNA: TGCAGCGTTGAAGTGTCCGGGGCGGGCTATGGCTACACCTTC
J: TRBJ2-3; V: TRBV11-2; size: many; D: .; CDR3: CASSQGRSSGTQYF; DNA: TGTGCCAGCAGTCAAGGACGGAGCAGTGGTACGCAGTATTTT
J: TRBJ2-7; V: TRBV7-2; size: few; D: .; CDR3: CASRQIGEQYF; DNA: TGTGCCAGCAGACAGATCGGCGAGCAGTACTTC
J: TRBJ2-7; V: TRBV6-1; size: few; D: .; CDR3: CASSEREYEQYF; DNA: TGTGCCAGCAGTGAACGGGAGTACGAGCAGTACTTC
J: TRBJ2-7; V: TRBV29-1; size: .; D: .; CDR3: CSSQDRAYEQYF; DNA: TGCAGCAGCCAAGATAGGGCCTACGAGCAGTACTTC
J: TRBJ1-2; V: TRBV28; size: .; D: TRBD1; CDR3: CASRGTGADYGYTF; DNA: TGTGCCAGCAGGGGGACAGGGGCGGACTATGGCTACACCTTC
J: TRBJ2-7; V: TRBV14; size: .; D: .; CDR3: CASSQAYLTYEQYF; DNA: TGTGCCAGCAGCCAAGCCTATCTAACCTACGAGCAGTACTTC
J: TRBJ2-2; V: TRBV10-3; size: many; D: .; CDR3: CAISVEAGELFF; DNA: TGTGCCATCAGTGTGGAAGCCGGGGAGCTGTTTTTT
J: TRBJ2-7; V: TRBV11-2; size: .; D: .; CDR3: CARAGGYEQYF; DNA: TGTGCCAGAGCCGGGGGCTACGAGCAGTACTTC
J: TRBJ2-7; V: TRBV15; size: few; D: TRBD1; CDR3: CATSRGDSSYEQYF; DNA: TGTGCCACCAGCAGAGGGGACAGCTCCTACGAGCAGTACTTC
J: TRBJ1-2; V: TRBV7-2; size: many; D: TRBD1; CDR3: CASSLGPDRASGYTF; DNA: TGTGCCAGCAGCTTAGGGCCTGACAGGGCGTCCGGCTACACCTTC
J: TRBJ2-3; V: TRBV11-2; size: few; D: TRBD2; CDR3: CASSLVAGGEDTQYF; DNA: TGTGCCAGCAGCTTAGTAGCGGGGGGGGAAGATACGCAGTATTTT